The source of this TCR beta chain is a study of OX40 agonist ivuxolimab in advanced cancers. Background for the entire study: The costimulatory receptor OX40 (CD134) was targeted by ivuxolimab, a fully human IgG2 agonistic monoclonal antibody. Intravenous ivuxolimab was administered to patients every 2 weeks at six dose levels: 0.01, 0.1, 0.3, 1.5, 3 and 10 mg/kg. Of the 50 to 55 patients in dose escalation, some 20 had hepatocellular carcinoma, some 15 had melanoma, 9 had renal cell carcinoma and 9 had head and neck cancer. A male proportion of approximately 83% and a mean age of approximately 61 years, ranging from roughly 23 to 79, were recorded for the dose-escalation cohort. Patients were allowed to have had prior anti-PD-1, anti-PD-L1 or anti-CTLA-4 therapy, and 30% to 50% of the dose-escalation patients had previously received checkpoint inhibitors. Partial responses occurred in three dose-escalation patients: two with cutaneous melanoma and one with hepatocellular carcinoma. The point of sequencing TCRbeta in the periphery was to test whether ivuxolimab changed TCR sequence diversity and drove clonal T-cell expansion. The paper covers the monotherapy dose-escalation part of the phase I ivuxolimab trial, which included N ≈ 57 patients.

Concerning this clone: This clone's antigen is unknown. No base quality values were provided; no much bigger clone lies one nucleotide off.

The trial excluded patients who had a history of autoimmune disease or were on systemic immunosuppression. Peripheral blood for TCR sequencing was collected from all dose cohorts at baseline, on cycle 4 day 1, and on cycle 7 day 1. Samples were obtained from an open-label, multicenter, first-in-human phase I dose-escalation trial of ivuxolimab. Adults with locally advanced or metastatic melanoma, renal cell, hepatocellular, or head and neck squamous cell carcinoma were enrolled in the trial. CD4+ and CD8+ T cells were sorted separately from peripheral blood before TCR sequencing. The full study reports these points: After ivuxolimab, more expanded clones were found on average in CD8+ T cells than in CD4+ T cells. Which antigens the clonally expanded peripheral T cells were specific for was not determined. In the 0.1-3.0 mg/kg groups, partial responders had among the lowest normalized peripheral clonal expansion, particularly in CD8+ T cells. At doses of 0.1 to 3.0 mg/kg, clonal expansion of both CD4+ and CD8+ T cells in blood was seen between baseline and week 6. Low levels of normalized T-cell clonal expansion were also seen in some nonresponding patients.

The germline V gene (reference sequence) supplies CDR1 LNHDA and CDR2 SQIVND. Spanning cysteine to phenylalanine, the CDR3 consists of 12 amino acids. Only the CDR3 region is kept as DNA, spanning 36 bases read in frame from base 1. A distance of 6 bases separates the germline ends of V and J, which lose 5 bases and 4 bases respectively. Genomic DNA was isolated from the sorted cells so that the TCRbeta CDR3 region could be sequenced. TCRbeta CDR3 regions were sequenced using the immunoSEQ Assay. TCRdb took over this immuneACCESS table, retaining in-frame rearrangements with V and J assigned. Such tables are incomplete; in checked studies, under half of the missing clones stem from an unresolved V gene, and the remainder is unexplained. A total of 70,000 to 95,000 clones appear in this sample, approximately 80% of them only once. The ten largest clonotypes hold around 1.1% of the sample.

The sequence derives from an adult with an advanced solid tumor such as melanoma, head and neck, liver or kidney cancer. The chain joins TRBV19 to TRBJ1-5; the D gene assignment is ambiguous. This sample comprised CD4+ or CD8+ T cells sorted from blood, obtained in a trial of the OX40 agonist ivuxolimab. In nucleotides, the sequence is TGTGCCAGTAGTTCCAAAAATCAGCCCCAGCATTTT. Its coded protein is CASSSKNQPQHF.